Sequencing of this T cell receptor (beta chain) was carried out in a study of post-analysis software for immune sequencing data. Trimming removed 4 bases from V and 0 bases from J, with 8 bases in between. The germline V gene encodes CDR1 SGHRS and CDR2 YFSETQ. The CDR3 length is 14 residues. General study results and limits: Roughly five TRBV segments appeared more often in patients than in controls, and TRBV5-6, TRBV5-1 and TRBV20-1 were among these. Significantly lower normalized Chao1 diversity was seen in multiple sclerosis patients than in controls.

About this clonotype: Antigen: not known.

Libraries were made from TCR beta cDNA, and they carried unique molecular identifiers. MiXCR, applied by TCRdb to the PCR reads, yields one record per CDR3 protein. The table shows approximately 690,000 distinct CDR3 sequences, with around 64% occurring only once. J is TRBJ2-1 and V is TRBV5-1, with D possibly TRBD1 on 5 matching bases. The source of this sequence is a girl aged 2-15 years with multiple sclerosis. The sequencing sample was made of blood. CDR3 residues: CASSIDSSYNEQFF. The CDR3, as DNA: TGCGCCAGCAGCATAGACAGCTCCTACAATGAGCAGTTCTTC.